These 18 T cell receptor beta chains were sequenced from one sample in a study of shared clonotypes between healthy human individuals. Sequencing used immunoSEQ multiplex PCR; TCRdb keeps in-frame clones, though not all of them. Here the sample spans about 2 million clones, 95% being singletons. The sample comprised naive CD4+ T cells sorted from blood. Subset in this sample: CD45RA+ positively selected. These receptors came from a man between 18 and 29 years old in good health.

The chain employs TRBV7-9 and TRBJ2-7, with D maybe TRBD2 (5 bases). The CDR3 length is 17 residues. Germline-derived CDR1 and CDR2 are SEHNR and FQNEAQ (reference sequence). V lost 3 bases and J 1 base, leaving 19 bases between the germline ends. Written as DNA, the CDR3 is TGTGCCAGCAGCTTGAGTCCTAGCCCCCAAAGATCCTACGAGCAGTACTTC. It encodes CASSLSPSPQRSYEQYF.

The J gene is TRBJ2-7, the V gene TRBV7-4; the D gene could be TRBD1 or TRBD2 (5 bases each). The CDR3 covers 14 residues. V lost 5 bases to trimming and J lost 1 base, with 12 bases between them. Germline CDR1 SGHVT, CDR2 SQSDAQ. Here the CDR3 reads CASSLGAESYEQYF. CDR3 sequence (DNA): TGTGCCAGCAGCCTCGGGGCAGAATCCTACGAGCAGTACTTC.

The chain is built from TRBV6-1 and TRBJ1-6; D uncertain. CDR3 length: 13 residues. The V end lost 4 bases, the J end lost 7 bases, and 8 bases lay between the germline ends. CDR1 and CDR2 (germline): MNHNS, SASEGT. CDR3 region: CASSVGGNSPLHF. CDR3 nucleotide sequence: TGTGCCAGCAGTGTGGGCGGGAATTCACCCCTCCACTTT.

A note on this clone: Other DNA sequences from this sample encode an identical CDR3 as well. The CDR3 spells CASSFQATNEKLFF. The CDR3 DNA is TGCGCCAGCAGCTTCCAGGCAACTAATGAAAAACTGTTTTTT. The chain employs TRBV5-1 and TRBJ1-4; D uncertain. The CDR3 is made up of 14 amino acids. Germline CDR1 and CDR2: SGHRS and YFSETQ. With 2 bases removed from V and 0 bases from J, the gap between germline ends came to 5 bases.

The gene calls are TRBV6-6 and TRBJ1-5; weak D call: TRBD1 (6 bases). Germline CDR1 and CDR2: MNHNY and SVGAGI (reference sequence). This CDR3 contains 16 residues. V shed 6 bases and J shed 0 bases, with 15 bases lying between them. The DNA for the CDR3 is TGTGCCAGCAGCTCAACGGACAGTAATAGCAATCAGCCCCAGCATTTT. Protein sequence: CASSSTDSNSNQPQHF.

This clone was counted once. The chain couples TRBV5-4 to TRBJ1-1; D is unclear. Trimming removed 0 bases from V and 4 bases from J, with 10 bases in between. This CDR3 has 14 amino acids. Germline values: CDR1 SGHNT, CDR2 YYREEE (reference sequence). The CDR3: CASSLASRTTEAFF. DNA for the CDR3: TGTGCCAGCAGCTTGGCCAGCCGAACCACTGAAGCTTTCTTT.

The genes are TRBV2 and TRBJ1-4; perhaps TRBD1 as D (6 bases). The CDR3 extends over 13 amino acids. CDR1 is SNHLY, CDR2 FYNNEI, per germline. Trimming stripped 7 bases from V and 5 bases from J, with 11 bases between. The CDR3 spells CASKRTANEKLFF. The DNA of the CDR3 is TGTGCCAGCAAAAGGACAGCCAATGAAAAACTGTTTTTT.

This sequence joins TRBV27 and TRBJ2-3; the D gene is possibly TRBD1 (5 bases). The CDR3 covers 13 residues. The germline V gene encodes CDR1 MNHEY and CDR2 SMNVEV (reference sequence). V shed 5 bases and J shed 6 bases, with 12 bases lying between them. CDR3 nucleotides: TGTGCCAGCAGTCAAGCAGGGTCGGATACGCAGTATTTT. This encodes CASSQAGSDTQYF.

The CDR3 is CATSRGGTLVDSPLHF. CDR3 in DNA: TGTGCCACCAGCAGAGGTGGGACACTGGTAGATTCACCCCTCCACTTT. The chain couples TRBV15 to TRBJ1-6; D may be TRBD1 (6 bases). Germline V gene lookup returns CDR1 LNHNV and CDR2 YYDKDF (reference sequence). CDR3 length: 16 residues. V was clipped by 1 base and J by 8 bases, with 15 bases between them.

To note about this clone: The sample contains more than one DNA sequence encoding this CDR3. The DNA of the CDR3 is TGTGCCAGTAGTTCGGCCGGTGGCTACGAGCAGTACTTC. It yields the protein CASSSAGGYEQYF. The chain uses TRBV19 and TRBJ2-7; no reliable D call. Trimming shortened V by 5 bases and J by 3 bases, and 11 bases separated the two germline ends. The CDR3 has 13 residues. CDR1 LNHDA and CDR2 SQIVND come from the germline V gene (reference sequence).

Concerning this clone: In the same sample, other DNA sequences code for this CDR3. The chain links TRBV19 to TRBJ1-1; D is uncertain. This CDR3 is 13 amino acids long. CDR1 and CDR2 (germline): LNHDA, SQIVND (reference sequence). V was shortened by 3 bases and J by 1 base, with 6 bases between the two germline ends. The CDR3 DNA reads TGTGCCAGTAGTATTAGGGAGAACACTGAAGCTTTCTTT. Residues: CASSIRENTEAFF.

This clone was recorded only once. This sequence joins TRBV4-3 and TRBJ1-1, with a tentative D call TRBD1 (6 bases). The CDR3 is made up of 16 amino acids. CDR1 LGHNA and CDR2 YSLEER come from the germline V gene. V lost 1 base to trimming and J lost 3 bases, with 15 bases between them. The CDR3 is CASSQVPTGKHTEAFF. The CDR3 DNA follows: TGCGCCAGCAGCCAAGTCCCGACAGGCAAGCACACTGAAGCTTTCTTT.

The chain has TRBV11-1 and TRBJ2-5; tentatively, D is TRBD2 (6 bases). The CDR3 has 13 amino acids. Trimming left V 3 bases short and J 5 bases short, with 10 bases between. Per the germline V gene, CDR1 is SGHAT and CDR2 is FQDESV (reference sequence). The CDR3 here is CASSFGGAETQYF. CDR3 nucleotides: TGTGCCAGCAGCTTCGGCGGGGCGGAGACCCAGTACTTC.

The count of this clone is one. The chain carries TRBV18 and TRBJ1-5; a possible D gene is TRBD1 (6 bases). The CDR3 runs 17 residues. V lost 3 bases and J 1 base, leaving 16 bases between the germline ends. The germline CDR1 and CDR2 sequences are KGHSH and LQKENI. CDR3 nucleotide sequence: TGTGCCAGCTCACCTCAGGGGTCCCACCCCAGCAATCAGCCCCAGCATTTT. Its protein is CASSPQGSHPSNQPQHF.

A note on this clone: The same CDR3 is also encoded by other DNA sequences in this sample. The CDR3 nucleotides read TGTGCCAGCAAGGAGACACCCCAGAGCACAGATACGCAGTATTTT. Residues: CASKETPQSTDTQYF. This chain joins TRBV6-1 and TRBJ2-3; no definite D call. Germline V lookup: CDR1 MNHNS, CDR2 SASEGT. With 7 bases removed from V and 0 bases from J, the gap between germline ends came to 14 bases. The CDR3 consists of 15 residues.

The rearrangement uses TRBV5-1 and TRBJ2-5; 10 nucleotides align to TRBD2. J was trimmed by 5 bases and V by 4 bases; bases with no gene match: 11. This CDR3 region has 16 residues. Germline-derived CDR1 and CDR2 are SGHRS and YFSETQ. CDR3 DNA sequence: TGCGCCAGCAGCAAGTTGGACGTAGCGGGGGGCGAGACCCAGTACTTC. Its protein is CASSKLDVAGGETQYF.

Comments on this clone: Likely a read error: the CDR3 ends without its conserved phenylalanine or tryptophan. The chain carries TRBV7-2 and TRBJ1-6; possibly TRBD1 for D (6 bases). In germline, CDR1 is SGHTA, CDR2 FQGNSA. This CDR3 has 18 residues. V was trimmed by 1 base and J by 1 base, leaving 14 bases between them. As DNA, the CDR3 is TGTGCCAGCAGCTTAGAAAAAGCCAGGGGATCCTATAATTCACCCCTCCACTCT. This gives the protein CASSLEKARGSYNSPLHS.

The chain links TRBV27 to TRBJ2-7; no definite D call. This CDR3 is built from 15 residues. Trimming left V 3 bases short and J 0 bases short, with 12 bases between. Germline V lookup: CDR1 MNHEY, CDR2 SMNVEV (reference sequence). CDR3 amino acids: CASSFQTGSSYEQYF. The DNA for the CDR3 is TGTGCCAGCAGTTTTCAGACGGGCAGCTCCTACGAGCAGTACTTC.